The T cell receptor (beta chain) under discussion was sequenced for a study of early T cells in non-severe SARS-CoV-2 infection. TCRdb reprocessed the 5' RACE reads via MiXCR and lists one record per CDR3 protein. The table lists tens of thousands of distinct CDR3 sequences, 8.5% to 12% of them singletons, with about 4.4% in the top ten. The CDR3 sequence is 17 residues long. CDR1 is LGHDT and CDR2 is YNNKEL in the germline V gene (reference sequence). The V and J ends lost 5 bases and 1 base, in that order; junction bases with no gene match: 13. This clonotype was observed a handful of times. Sequencing was performed on whole blood. The chain couples TRBV3-1 to TRBJ2-5; TRBD2 matches 7 bases. This clonotype was sampled from an adult who was a healthcare worker with PCR-confirmed SARS-CoV-2 infection or an uninfected control (not recorded which). DNA for the CDR3: TGTGCCAGCAGCTCCGGGACTACCAGACAAACCCAAGAGACCCAGTACTTC. This encodes CASSSGTTRQTQETQYF.